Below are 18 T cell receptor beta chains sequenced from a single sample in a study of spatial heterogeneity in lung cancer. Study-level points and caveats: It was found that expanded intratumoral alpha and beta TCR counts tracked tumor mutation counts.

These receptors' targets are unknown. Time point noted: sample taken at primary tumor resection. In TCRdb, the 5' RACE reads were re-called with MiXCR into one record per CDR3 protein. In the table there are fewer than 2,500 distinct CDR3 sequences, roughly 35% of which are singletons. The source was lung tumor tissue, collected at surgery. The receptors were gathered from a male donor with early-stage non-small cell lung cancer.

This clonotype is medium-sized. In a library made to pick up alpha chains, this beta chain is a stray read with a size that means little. Here the CDR3 DNA reads TGTGCCAGCGGGAGACAGATTTTGGGGGAGCTGTTTTTT. This encodes CASGRQILGELFF. The genes are TRBV6-2 or TRBV6-3 and TRBJ2-2; either TRBD1 or TRBD2 may fit D (5 bases each). V was clipped by 8 bases and J by 8 bases, with 15 bases between them. This CDR3 has 13 residues. Germline CDR1 is MNHEY and CDR2 is SVGEGT.

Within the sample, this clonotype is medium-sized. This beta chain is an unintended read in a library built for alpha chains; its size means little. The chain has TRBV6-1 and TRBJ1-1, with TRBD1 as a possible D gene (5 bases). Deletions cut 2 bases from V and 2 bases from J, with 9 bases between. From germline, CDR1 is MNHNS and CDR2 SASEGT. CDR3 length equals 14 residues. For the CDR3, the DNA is TGTGCCAGCAGTGAATGGGGGATCAACACTGAAGCTTTCTTT. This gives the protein CASSEWGINTEAFF.

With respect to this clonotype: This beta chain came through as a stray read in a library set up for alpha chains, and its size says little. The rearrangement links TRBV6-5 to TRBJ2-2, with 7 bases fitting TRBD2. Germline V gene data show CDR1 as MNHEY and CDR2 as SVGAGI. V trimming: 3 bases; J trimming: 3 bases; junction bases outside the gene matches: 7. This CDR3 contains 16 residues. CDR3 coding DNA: TGTGCCAGCAGTTATACCGGGACTACAGACACCGGGGAGCTGTTTTTT. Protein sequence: CASSYTGTTDTGELFF.

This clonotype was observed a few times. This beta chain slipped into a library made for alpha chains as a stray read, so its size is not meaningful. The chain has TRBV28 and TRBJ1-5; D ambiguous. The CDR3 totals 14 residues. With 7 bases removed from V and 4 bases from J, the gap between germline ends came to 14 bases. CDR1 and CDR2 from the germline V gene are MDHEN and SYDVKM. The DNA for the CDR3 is TGTGCCAGCATAACCTTCGGGGAAAATCAGCCCCAGCATTTT. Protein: CASITFGENQPQHF.

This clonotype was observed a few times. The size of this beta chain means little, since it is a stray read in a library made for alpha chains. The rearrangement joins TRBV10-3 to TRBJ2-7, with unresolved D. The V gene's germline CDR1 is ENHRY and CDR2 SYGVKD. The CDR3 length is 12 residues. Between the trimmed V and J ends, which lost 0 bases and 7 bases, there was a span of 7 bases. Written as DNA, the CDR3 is TGTGCCATCAGTGAGTCGGGTGGTGAGCAGTACGTC. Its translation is CAISESGGEQYV.

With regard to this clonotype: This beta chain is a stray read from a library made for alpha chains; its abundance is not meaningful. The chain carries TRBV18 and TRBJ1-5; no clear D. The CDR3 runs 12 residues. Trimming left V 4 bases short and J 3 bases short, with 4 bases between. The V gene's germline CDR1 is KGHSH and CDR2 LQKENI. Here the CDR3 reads CASSRDNQPQHF. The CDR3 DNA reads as TGTGCCAGCTCACGAGACAATCAGCCCCAGCATTTT. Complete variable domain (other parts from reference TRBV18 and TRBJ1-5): NAGVMQNPRHLVRRRGQEARLRCSPMKGHSHVYWYRQLPEEGLKFMVYLQKENIIDESGMPKERFSAEFPKEGPSILRIQQVVRGDSAAYFCASSRDNQPQHFGDGTRLSIL.

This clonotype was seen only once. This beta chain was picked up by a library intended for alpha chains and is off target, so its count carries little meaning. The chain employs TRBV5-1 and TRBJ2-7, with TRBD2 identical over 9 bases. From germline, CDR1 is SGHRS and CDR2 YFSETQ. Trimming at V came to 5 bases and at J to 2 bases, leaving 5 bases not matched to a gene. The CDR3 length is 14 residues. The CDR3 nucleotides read TGCGCCAGCAGAAGACTAGCGGAAACCTACGAGCAGTACTTC. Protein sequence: CASRRLAETYEQYF.

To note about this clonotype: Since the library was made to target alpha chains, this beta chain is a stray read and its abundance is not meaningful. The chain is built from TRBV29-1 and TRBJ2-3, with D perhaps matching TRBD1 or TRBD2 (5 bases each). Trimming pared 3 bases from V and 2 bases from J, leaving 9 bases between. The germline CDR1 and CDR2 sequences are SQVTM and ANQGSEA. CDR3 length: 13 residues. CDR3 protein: CSVEPGTTDTQYF. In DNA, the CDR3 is TGCAGCGTTGAGCCAGGGACCACAGATACGCAGTATTTT.

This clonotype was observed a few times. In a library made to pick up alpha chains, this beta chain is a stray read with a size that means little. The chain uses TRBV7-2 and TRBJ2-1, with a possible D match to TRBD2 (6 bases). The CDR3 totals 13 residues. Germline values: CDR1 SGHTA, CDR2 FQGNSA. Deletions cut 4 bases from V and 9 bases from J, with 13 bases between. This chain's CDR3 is CASSYKRVVEQFF. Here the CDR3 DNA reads TGTGCCAGCAGCTACAAGCGGGTTGTTGAGCAGTTCTTC.

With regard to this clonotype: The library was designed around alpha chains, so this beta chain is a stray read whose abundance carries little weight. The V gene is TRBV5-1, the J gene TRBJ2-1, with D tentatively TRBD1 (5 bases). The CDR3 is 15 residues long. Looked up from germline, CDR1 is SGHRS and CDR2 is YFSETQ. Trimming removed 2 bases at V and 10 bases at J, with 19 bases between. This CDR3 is CASSFGGQGIGEQFF. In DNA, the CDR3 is TGCGCCAGCAGCTTTGGTGGTCAGGGAATTGGCGAGCAGTTCTTC.

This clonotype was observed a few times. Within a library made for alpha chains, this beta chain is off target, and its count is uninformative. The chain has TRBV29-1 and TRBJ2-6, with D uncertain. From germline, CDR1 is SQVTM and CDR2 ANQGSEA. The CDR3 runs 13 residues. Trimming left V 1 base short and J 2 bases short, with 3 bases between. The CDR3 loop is CSVEAAGANVLTF. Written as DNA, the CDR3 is TGCAGCGTTGAAGCTGCTGGGGCCAACGTCCTGACTTTC.

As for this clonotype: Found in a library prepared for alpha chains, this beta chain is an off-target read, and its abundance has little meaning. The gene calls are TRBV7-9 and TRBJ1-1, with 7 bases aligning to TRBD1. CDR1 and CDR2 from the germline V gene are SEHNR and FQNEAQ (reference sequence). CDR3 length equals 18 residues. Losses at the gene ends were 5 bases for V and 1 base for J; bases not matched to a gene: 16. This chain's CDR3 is CASSILSGGGGPNTEAFF. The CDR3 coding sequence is TGTGCCAGCAGCATACTTTCCGGTGGAGGGGGCCCGAACACTGAAGCTTTCTTT.

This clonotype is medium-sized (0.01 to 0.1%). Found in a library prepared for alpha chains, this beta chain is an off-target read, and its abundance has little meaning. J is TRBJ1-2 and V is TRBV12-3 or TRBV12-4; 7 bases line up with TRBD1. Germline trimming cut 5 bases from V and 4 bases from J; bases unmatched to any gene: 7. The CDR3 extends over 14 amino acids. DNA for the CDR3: TGTGCCAGCAGTGTACAGGGGATTACCTATGGCTACACCTTC. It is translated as CASSVQGITYGYTF.

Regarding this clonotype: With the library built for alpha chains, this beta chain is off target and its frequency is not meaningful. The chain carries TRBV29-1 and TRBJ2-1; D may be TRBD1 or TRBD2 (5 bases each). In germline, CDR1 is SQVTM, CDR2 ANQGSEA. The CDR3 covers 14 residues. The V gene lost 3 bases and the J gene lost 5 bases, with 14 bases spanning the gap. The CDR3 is CSVDGTGANNEQFF. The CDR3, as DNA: TGCAGCGTTGATGGAACCGGGGCGAACAATGAGCAGTTCTTC.

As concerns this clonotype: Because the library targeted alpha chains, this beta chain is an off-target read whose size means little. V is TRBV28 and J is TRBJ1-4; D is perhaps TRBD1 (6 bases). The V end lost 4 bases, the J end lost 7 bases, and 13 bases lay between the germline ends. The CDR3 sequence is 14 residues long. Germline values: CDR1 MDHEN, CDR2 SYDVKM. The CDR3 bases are TGTGCCAGCAGTTCAACCCAGGGGAGTGAAAAACTGTTTTTT. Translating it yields CASSSTQGSEKLFF.

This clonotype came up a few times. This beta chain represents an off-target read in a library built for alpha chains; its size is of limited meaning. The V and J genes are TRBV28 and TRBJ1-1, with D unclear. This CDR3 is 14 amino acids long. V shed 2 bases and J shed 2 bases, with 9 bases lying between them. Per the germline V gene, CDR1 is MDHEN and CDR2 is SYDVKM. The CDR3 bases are TGTGCCAGCAGTTTACAACTCAGCAACACTGAAGCTTTCTTT. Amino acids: CASSLQLSNTEAFF.

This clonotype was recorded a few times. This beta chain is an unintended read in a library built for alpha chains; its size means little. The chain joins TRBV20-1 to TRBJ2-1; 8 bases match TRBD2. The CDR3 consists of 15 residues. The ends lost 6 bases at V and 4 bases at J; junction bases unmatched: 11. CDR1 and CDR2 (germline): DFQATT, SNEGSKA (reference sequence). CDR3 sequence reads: CSAITGGRLYNEQFF. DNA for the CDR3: TGCAGTGCAATAACGGGGGGGCGATTGTACAATGAGCAGTTCTTC.

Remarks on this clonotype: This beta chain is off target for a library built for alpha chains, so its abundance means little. Here the CDR3 DNA reads TGTGCCAGCAGGCGACCGGGACAGGGTGGCGGCTACACCTTC. As protein: CASRRPGQGGGYTF. This rearrangement joins TRBV11-2 to TRBJ1-2; 9 positions match TRBD1. V shed 6 bases and J 8 bases; nucleotides not matched to a gene: 10. Germline V CDR1 and CDR2: SGHAT, FQNNGV. This CDR3 is built from 14 residues. Supplemented by reference TRBV11-2 and TRBJ1-2, the full variable domain reads EAGVAQSPRYKIIEKRQSVAFWCNPISGHATLYWYQQILGQGPKLLIQFQNNGVVDDSQLPKDRFSAERLKGVDSTLKIQPAKLEDSAVYLCASRRPGQGGGYTFGSGTRLTVV.